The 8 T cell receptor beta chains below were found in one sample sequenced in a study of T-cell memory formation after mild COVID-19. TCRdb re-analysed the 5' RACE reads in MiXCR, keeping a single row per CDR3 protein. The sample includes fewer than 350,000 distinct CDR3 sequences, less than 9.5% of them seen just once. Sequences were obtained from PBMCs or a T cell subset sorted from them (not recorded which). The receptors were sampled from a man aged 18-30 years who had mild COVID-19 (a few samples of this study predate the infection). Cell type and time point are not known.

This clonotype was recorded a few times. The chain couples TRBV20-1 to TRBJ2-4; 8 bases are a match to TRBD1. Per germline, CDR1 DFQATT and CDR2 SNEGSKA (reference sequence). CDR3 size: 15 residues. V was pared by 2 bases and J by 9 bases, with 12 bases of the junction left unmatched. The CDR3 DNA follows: TGCAGTGCTAGACCTGTTGGCAGGGGGCAGGGCATTCAGTACTTC. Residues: CSARPVGRGQGIQYF.

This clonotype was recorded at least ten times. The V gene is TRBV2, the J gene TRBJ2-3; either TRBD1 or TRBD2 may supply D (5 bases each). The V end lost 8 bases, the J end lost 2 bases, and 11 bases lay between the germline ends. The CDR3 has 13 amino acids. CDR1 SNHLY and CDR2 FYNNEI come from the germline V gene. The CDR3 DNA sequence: TGTGCCAGCCGGGGCAGCCTCACAGATACGCAGTATTTT. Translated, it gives CASRGSLTDTQYF.

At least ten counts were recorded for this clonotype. The CDR3 nucleotides read TGTGCCAGCAGTTTAGCGCTAAAAGGGACAGGGGCGGGCAATGAGCAGTTCTTC. This translates into CASSLALKGTGAGNEQFF. The chain is built from TRBV12-3 or TRBV12-4 and TRBJ2-1; 10 positions agree with TRBD1. The V gene end was trimmed by 0 bases and the J gene end by 6 bases; junction bases not matched to a gene: 11. The CDR3 runs 18 residues.

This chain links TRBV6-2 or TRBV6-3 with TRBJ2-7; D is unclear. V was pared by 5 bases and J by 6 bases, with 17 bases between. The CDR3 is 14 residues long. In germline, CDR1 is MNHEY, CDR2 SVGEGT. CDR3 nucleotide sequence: TGTGCCAGCAGTCTATTTGACATCCGAGGCGAGCAGTACTTC. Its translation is CASSLFDIRGEQYF.

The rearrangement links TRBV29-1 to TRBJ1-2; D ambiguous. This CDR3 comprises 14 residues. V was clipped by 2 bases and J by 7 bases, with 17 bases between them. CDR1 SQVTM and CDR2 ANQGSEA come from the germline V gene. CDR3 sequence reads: CSVEPRSLQGGYTF. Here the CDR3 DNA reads TGCAGCGTTGAACCCCGGTCACTCCAAGGTGGCTACACCTTC.

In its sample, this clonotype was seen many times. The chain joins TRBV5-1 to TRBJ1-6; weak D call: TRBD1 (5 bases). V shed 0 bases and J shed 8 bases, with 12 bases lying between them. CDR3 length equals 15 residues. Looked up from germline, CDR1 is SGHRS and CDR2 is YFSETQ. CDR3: CASSLDGDRDSPLHF. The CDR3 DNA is TGCGCCAGCAGCTTGGACGGGGACCGTGATTCACCCCTCCACTTT.

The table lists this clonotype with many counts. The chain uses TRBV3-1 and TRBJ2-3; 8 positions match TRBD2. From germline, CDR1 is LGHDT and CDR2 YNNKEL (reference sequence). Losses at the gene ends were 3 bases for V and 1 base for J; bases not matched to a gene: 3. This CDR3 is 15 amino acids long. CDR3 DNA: TGTGCCAGCAGCCACGCGCGGGGGGGCACAGATACGCAGTATTTT. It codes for CASSHARGGTDTQYF.

This chain's CDR3 is CASSPRQFYNEQFF. CDR3 DNA sequence: TGTGCCAGCAGTCCTCGACAGTTTTACAATGAGCAGTTCTTC. The chain has TRBV12-3 or TRBV12-4 and TRBJ2-1, with D maybe TRBD1 (5 bases). This CDR3 region has 14 residues. The V gene lost 5 bases and the J gene lost 4 bases, with 12 bases spanning the gap.